The entry that follows covers one T cell receptor (beta chain) sequence. Antigen: not known. A read error may account for a junction end that differs from germline. These data originate in a study of blood T cells in healthy people across ages. Study-wide points: Age advanced and TCR beta diversity per million T cells fell, roughly linearly.

For the second PCR, which ran for 7 to 11 cycles, a sample-barcoded 5' primer and a J-beta primer mix were used. A template-switch adaptor containing 12 random nucleotides labeled each cDNA molecule. A minimum of 2.5 million CDR3-containing paired-end reads was obtained for each sample. TCRdb ran MiXCR on the 5' RACE reads and lists one entry per CDR3 protein. The data show roughly 500,000 distinct CDR3 sequences, about 25% seen once. Each sample had at least 6 million PBMCs isolated. The CDR3 sequence is 13 residues long. The germline V gene has CDR1 LGHDT and CDR2 YNNKEL (reference sequence). The TCR was taken from a woman aged 65 to 85 in good health. Source material: blood. The chain is built from TRBV3-1 and TRBJ2-5, with 9 bases matching TRBD1. DNA of the CDR3: TGTGCCAGCAACCAACAGGGGGCGGAGACCCAGTACTTC. It encodes CASNQQGAETQYF.